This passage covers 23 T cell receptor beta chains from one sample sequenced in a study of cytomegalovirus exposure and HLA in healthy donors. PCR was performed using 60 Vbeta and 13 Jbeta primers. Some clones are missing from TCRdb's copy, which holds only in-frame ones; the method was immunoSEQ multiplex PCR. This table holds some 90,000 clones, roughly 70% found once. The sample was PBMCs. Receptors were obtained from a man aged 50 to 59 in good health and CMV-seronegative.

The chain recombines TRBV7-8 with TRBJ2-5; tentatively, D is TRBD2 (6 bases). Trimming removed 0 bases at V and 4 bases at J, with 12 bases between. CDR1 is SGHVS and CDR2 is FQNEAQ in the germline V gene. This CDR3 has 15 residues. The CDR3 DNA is TGTGCCAGCAGCTTAGCTGGGGCGGGGCTAGAGACCCAGTACTTC. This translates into CASSLAGAGLETQYF.

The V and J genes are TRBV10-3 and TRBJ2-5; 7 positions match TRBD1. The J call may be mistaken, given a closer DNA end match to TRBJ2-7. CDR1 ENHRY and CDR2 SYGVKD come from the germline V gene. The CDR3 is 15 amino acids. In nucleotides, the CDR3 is TGTGCCATCAGTTCTACAGGGGACAAGGGATACGAGCAGTACTTC. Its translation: CAISSTGDKGYEQYF.

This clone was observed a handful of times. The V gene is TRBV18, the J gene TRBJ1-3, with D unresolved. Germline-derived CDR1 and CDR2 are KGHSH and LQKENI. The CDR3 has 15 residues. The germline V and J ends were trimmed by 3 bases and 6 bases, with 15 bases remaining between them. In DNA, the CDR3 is TGTGCCAGCTCACCCCCGCAGTGGTACGAAAACACCATATATTTT. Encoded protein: CASSPPQWYENTIYF.

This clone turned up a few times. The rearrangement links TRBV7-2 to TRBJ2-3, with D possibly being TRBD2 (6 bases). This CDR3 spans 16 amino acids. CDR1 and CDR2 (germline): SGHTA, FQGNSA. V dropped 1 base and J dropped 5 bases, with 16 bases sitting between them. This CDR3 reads CASSLEGGVWGDTQYF. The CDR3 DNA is TGTGCCAGCAGCTTAGAGGGCGGGGTTTGGGGAGATACGCAGTATTTT.

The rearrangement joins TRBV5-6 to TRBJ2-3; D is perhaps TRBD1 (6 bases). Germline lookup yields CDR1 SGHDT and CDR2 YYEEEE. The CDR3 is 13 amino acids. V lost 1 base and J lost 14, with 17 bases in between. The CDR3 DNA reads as TGTGCCAGCAGCTTGTTCGCGCAGGGGCATCGGTATTTT. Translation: CASSLFAQGHRYF.

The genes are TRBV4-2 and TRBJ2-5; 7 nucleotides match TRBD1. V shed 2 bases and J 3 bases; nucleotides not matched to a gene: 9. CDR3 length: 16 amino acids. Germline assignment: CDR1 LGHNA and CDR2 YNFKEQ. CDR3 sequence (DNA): TGTGCCAGCAGCCAAAACACAGGGGCCGCCGAAGAGACCCAGTACTTC. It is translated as CASSQNTGAAEETQYF.

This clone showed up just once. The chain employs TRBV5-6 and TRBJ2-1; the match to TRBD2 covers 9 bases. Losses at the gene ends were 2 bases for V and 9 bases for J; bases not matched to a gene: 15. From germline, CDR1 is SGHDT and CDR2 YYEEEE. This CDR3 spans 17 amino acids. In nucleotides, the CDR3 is TGTGCCAGCAGCTTTCGTTCGCGGGAGGGCCAGCTGGGTGAGCAGTTCTTC. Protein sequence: CASSFRSREGQLGEQFF.

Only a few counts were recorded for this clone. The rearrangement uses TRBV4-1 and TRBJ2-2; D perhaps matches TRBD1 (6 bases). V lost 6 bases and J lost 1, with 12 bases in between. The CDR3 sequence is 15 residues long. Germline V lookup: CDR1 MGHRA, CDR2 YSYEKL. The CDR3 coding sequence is TGCGCCAGCAGGGACAGCAGGAAGAACACCGGGGAGCTGTTTTTT. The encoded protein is CASRDSRKNTGELFF.

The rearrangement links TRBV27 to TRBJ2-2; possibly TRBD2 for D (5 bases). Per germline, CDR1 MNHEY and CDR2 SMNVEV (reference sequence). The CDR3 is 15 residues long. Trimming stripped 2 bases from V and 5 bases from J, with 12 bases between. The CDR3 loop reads CASSLNGLATGELFF. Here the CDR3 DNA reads TGTGCCAGCAGTTTAAATGGTCTAGCTACCGGGGAGCTGTTTTTT.

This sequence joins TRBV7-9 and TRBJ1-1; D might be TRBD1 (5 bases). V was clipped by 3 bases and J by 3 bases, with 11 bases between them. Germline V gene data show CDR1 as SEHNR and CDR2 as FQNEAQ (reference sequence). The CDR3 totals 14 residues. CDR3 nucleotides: TGTGCCAGCAGCTTTCAGGGTAGGGACACTGAAGCTTTCTTT. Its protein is CASSFQGRDTEAFF.

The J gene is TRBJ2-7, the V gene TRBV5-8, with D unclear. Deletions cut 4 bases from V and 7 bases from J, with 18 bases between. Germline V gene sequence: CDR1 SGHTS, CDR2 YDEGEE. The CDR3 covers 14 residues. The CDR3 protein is CASSPQVVLWEQYF. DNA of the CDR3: TGTGCCAGCAGCCCCCAGGTTGTCCTTTGGGAGCAGTACTTC. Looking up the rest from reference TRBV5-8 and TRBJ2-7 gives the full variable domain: EAGVTQSPTHLIKTRGQQATLRCSPISGHTSVYWYQQALGLGLQFLLWYDEGEERNRGNFPPRFSGRQFPNYSSELNVNALELEDSALYLCASSPQVVLWEQYFGPGTRLTVT.

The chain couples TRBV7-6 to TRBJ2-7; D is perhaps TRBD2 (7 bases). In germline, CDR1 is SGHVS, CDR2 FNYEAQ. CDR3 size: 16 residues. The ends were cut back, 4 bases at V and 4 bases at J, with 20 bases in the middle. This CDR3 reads CASSSIEGGPLYEQYF. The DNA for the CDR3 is TGTGCCAGCAGCTCAATAGAGGGGGGGCCACTATACGAGCAGTACTTC. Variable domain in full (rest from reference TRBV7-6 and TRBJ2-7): GAGVSQSPRYKVTKRGQDVALRCDPISGHVSLYWYRQALGQGPEFLTYFNYEAQQDKSGLPNDRFSAERPEGSISTLTIQRTEQRDSAMYRCASSSIEGGPLYEQYFGPGTRLTVT.

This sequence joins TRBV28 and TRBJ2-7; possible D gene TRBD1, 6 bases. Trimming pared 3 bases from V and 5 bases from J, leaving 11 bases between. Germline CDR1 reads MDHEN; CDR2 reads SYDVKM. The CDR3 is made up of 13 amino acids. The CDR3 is CASSFTRGDEQYF. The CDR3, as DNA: TGTGCCAGCAGTTTCACCAGGGGCGACGAGCAGTACTTC.

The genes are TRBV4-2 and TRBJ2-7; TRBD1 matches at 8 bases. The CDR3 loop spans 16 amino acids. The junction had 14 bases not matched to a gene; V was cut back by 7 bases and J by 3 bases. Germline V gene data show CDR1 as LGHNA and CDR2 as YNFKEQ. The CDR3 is CASTQGAGGGIYEQYF. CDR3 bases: TGTGCCAGCACCCAGGGGGCAGGGGGCGGAATCTACGAGCAGTACTTC.

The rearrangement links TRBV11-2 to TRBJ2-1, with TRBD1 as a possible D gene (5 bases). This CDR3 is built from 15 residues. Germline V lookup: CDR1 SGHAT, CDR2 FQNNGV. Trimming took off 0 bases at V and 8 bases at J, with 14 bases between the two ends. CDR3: CASSLEAAGNHEQFF. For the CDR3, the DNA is TGTGCCAGCAGCTTAGAGGCGGCAGGGAACCATGAGCAGTTCTTC.

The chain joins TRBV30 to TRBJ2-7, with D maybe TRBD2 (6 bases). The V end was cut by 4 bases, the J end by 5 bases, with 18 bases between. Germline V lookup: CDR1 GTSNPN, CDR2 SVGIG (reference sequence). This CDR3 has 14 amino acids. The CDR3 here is CAWNLGLAGHEQYF. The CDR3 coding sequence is TGTGCCTGGAATCTGGGACTTGCAGGCCACGAGCAGTACTTC.

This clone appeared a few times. CDR3 DNA sequence: TGCGCCAGCAGTGAATTCTCGGTAAGTAGCGGGAGTAGAGAGACCCAGTACTTC. Protein: CASSEFSVSSGSRETQYF. This chain connects TRBV10-1 to TRBJ2-5; 9 positions match TRBD2. CDR3 length: 18 residues. V was clipped by 3 bases and J by 4 bases; unmatched bases: 15. Germline assignment: CDR1 WNHNN and CDR2 SYGVQD (reference sequence).

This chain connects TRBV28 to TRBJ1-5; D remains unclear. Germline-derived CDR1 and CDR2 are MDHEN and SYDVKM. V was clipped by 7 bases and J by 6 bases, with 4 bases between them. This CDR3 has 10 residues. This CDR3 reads CASNSQPQHF. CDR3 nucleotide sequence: TGTGCCAGCAACAGTCAGCCCCAGCATTTT.

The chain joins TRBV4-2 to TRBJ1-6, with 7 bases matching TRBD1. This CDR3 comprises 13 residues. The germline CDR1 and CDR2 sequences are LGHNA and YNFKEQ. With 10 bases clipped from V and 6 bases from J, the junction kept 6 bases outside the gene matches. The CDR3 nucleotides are TGTGCCAAACAGGGGAAGGGTAATTCACCCCTCCACTTT. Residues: CAKQGKGNSPLHF.

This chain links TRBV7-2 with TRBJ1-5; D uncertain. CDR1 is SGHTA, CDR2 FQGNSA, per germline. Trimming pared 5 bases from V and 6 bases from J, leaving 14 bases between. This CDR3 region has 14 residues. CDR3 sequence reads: CASSRTGGGQPQHF. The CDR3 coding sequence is TGTGCCAGCAGCCGCACGGGTGGAGGTCAGCCCCAGCATTTT. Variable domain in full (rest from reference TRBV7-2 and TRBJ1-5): GAGVSQSPSNKVTEKGKDVELRCDPISGHTALYWYRQSLGQGLEFLIYFQGNSAPDKSGLPSDRFSAERTGGSVSTLTIQRTQQEDSAVYLCASSRTGGGQPQHFGDGTRLSIL.

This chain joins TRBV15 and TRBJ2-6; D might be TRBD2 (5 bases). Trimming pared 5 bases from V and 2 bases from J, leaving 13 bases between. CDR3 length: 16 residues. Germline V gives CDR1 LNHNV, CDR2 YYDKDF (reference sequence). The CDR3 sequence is CATSGRWRTGANVLTF. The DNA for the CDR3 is TGTGCCACCAGCGGACGATGGAGGACTGGGGCCAACGTCCTGACTTTC.

This CDR3 reads CASSKRTGNTGELFF. The CDR3 DNA reads as TGTGCCAGTAGTAAGAGGACAGGGAACACCGGGGAGCTGTTTTTT. This chain uses TRBV19 with TRBJ2-2; 7 bases line up with TRBD1. This CDR3 comprises 15 residues. CDR1 and CDR2 from the germline V gene are LNHDA and SQIVND (reference sequence). The trim removed 4 bases at V and 1 base at J, leaving 3 bases unmatched.

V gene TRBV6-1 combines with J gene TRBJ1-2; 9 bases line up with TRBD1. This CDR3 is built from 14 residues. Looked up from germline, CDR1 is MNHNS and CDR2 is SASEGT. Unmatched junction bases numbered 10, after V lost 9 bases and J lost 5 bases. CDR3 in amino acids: CARNTGQGQYGYTF. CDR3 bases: TGTGCCAGGAATACCGGACAGGGGCAGTATGGCTACACCTTC.